The source of this T cell receptor beta chain is a study of OX40 agonist ivuxolimab in advanced cancers. Profiled with immunoSEQ multiplex PCR; TCRdb holds only in-frame clones, not every one. The sample holds about 28,000 clones, 70% to 85% seen once. V lost 1 base and J lost 4, with 8 bases in between. The CDR3 spans 14 residues. Germline V gene lookup returns CDR1 SEHNR and CDR2 FQNEAQ (reference sequence). The V and J genes are TRBV7-9 and TRBJ1-5; D not certain. The sequences come from CD4+ or CD8+ T cells sorted from blood, collected in a trial of the OX40 agonist ivuxolimab. This receptor was taken from an adult with an advanced solid tumor such as melanoma, head and neck, liver or kidney cancer. CDR3 nucleotide sequence: TGTGCCAGCAGCTTAGGGGCAGAGAATCAGCCCCAGCATTTT. It codes for CASSLGAENQPQHF.